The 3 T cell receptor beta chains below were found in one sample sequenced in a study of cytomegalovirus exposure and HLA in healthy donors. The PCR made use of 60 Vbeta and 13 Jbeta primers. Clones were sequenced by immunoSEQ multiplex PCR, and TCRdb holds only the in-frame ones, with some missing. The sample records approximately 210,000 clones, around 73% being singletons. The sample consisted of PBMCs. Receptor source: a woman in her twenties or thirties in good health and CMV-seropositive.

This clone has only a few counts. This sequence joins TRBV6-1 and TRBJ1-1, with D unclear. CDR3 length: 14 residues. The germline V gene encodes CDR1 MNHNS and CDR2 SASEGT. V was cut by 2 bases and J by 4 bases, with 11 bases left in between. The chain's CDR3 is CASSEPGVSTEAFF. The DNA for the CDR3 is TGTGCCAGCAGTGAACCCGGGGTCAGCACTGAAGCTTTCTTT.

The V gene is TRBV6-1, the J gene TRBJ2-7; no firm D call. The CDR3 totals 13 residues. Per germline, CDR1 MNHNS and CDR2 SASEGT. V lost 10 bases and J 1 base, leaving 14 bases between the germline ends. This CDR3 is CATIGWASYEQYF. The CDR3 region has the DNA TGTGCCACCATTGGGTGGGCGTCCTACGAGCAGTACTTC.

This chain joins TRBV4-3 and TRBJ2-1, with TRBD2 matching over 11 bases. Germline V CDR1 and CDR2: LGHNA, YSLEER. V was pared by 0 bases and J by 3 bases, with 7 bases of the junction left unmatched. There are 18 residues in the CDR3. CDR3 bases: TGCGCCAGCAGCCAAGATCCTTCGGGACTAGCGGACTACAATGAGCAGTTCTTC. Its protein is CASSQDPSGLADYNEQFF.